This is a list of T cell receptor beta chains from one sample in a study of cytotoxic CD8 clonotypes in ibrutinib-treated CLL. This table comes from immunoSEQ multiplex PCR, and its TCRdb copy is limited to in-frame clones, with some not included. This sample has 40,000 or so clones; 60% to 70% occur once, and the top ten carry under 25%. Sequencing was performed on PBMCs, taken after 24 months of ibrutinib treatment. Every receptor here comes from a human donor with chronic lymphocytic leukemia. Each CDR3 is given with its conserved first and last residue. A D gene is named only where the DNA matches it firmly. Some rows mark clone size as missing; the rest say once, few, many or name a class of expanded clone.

cdr3_nt: TGTGCCAGCATCGAATTTCACAAACTGAACACTGAAGCTTTCTTT
cdr3_aa: CASIEFHKLNTEAFF
v_call: TRBV2
d_call: -
clone_size: few
j_call: TRBJ1-1

cdr3_nt: TGTGCCAGCAGTGGAAGGGGGGACAATGAGCAGTTCTTC
cdr3_aa: CASSGRGDNEQFF
v_call: TRBV6-4
d_call: -
clone_size: -
j_call: TRBJ2-1

cdr3_nt: TGTGCCAGCAGCTTAAACGCGGGGGGAATCACCGGGGAGCTGTTTTTT
cdr3_aa: CASSLNAGGITGELFF
v_call: TRBV7-3
d_call: TRBD2
clone_size: -
j_call: TRBJ2-2

cdr3_nt: TGTGCCTGGAGCGAAGACAGGGCGTATGGCTACACCTTC
cdr3_aa: CAWSEDRAYGYTF
v_call: TRBV30
d_call: TRBD1
clone_size: -
j_call: TRBJ1-2

cdr3_nt: TGTGCCAGCAGCACCCCCGTGACAGGGGATCTGGCGGGCTACGAGCAGTACTTC
cdr3_aa: CASSTPVTGDLAGYEQYF
v_call: TRBV7-6
d_call: TRBD1
clone_size: few
j_call: TRBJ2-7

cdr3_nt: TGTGCCTGTGGTTCAAACTATGGCTACACCTTC
cdr3_aa: CACGSNYGYTF
v_call: TRBV30
d_call: -
clone_size: -
j_call: TRBJ1-2

cdr3_nt: TGTGCCAGCAGCCCCACCACCATACAGGGTACTAACGAGCAGTACTTC
cdr3_aa: CASSPTTIQGTNEQYF
v_call: TRBV7-2
d_call: -
clone_size: -
j_call: TRBJ2-7

cdr3_nt: TGTGCCAGCAGCCGAACTGCAGGTGAAAAACTGTTTTTT
cdr3_aa: CASSRTAGEKLFF
v_call: TRBV6-5
d_call: -
clone_size: -
j_call: TRBJ1-4

cdr3_nt: TGTGCCATCCGGACAGGGGGAAACACCATATATTTT
cdr3_aa: CAIRTGGNTIYF
v_call: TRBV10-3
d_call: TRBD1
clone_size: -
j_call: TRBJ1-3

cdr3_nt: TGTGCCATCAGTGACAGGCTATTAGCTACCAATGAAAAACTGTTTTTT
cdr3_aa: CAISDRLLATNEKLFF
v_call: TRBV10-3
d_call: -
clone_size: -
j_call: TRBJ1-4

cdr3_nt: TGTGCCAGCAGCGTAGTTCCCCTCTCACGTGGACTAAACACCGGGGAGCTGTTTTTT
cdr3_aa: CASSVVPLSRGLNTGELFF
v_call: TRBV9
d_call: -
clone_size: -
j_call: TRBJ2-2

cdr3_nt: TGTGCCAGCAGTTGGGGTGGGGGGGCGAGCAATCAGCCCCAGCATTTT
cdr3_aa: CASSWGGGASNQPQHF
v_call: TRBV6-6
d_call: -
clone_size: few
j_call: TRBJ1-5

cdr3_nt: TGCGCCAGCAGCCAAGGTTGGGGAGCGGCTGAAGCTTTCTTT
cdr3_aa: CASSQGWGAAEAFF
v_call: TRBV4-1
d_call: -
clone_size: -
j_call: TRBJ1-1

cdr3_nt: TGTGCCAGCAGTAAGGGACAGGGGTCCTACGAGCAGTACTTC
cdr3_aa: CASSKGQGSYEQYF
v_call: TRBV25-1
d_call: TRBD1
clone_size: few
j_call: TRBJ2-7

cdr3_nt: TGCGCCAGCAGCCAAGAACTAGCCTCCTACGAGCAGTACTTC
cdr3_aa: CASSQELASYEQYF
v_call: TRBV4-1
d_call: -
clone_size: -
j_call: TRBJ2-7

cdr3_nt: TGTGCCAGCAGCGGGGACCTGCAGGGGCCGGGGGACGAGCAGTACTTC
cdr3_aa: CASSGDLQGPGDEQYF
v_call: TRBV7-9
d_call: -
clone_size: -
j_call: TRBJ2-7

cdr3_nt: TGCGCCAGCAGCGCCGTATCTAGCGGAGTTTCCTCCTACAATGAGCAGTTCTTC
cdr3_aa: CASSAVSSGVSSYNEQFF
v_call: TRBV5-1
d_call: TRBD2
clone_size: -
j_call: TRBJ2-1

cdr3_nt: TGTGCCAGCAGCGTAGGACAGGGAAACTATGGCTACACCTTC
cdr3_aa: CASSVGQGNYGYTF
v_call: TRBV9
d_call: TRBD1
clone_size: many
j_call: TRBJ1-2

cdr3_nt: TGCAGCGCAACCGGACTAGCGGTCACAGATACGCAGTATTTT
cdr3_aa: CSATGLAVTDTQYF
v_call: TRBV29-1
d_call: TRBD2
clone_size: -
j_call: TRBJ2-3

cdr3_nt: TGTGCCAGCAGCTTGACGTGGGGGTCTTACGAGCAGTACTTC
cdr3_aa: CASSLTWGSYEQYF
v_call: TRBV7-2
d_call: -
clone_size: -
j_call: TRBJ2-7

cdr3_nt: TGCAGCGTTGTAGGTGGGCTTGAGACCCAGTACTTC
cdr3_aa: CSVVGGLETQYF
v_call: TRBV29-1
d_call: -
clone_size: -
j_call: TRBJ2-5

cdr3_nt: TGCGCCAGCAGCCGTCGACTAGCGGGGACCCCTGATGCAGAGACCCAGTACTTC
cdr3_aa: CASSRRLAGTPDAETQYF
v_call: TRBV4-1
d_call: TRBD2
clone_size: few
j_call: TRBJ2-5

cdr3_nt: TGCGCCAGCAGCCTGCCGGGACTTAACGGGGAGCTGTTTTTT
cdr3_aa: CASSLPGLNGELFF
v_call: TRBV5-1
d_call: -
clone_size: -
j_call: TRBJ2-2

cdr3_nt: TGTGCCAGCAGTGGCCGGGCCCAATTCTATGGCTACACCTTC
cdr3_aa: CASSGRAQFYGYTF
v_call: TRBV27
d_call: -
clone_size: -
j_call: TRBJ1-2

cdr3_nt: TGTGCCAGCTCAAGAGGAAACGTCGGGGGCAATGAGCAGTTCTTC
cdr3_aa: CASSRGNVGGNEQFF
v_call: TRBV18
d_call: -
clone_size: -
j_call: TRBJ2-1

cdr3_nt: TGTGCCAGCAGCTTAGTAGCGGGAGTTGAGCAGTTCTTC
cdr3_aa: CASSLVAGVEQFF
v_call: TRBV7-2
d_call: TRBD2
clone_size: many
j_call: TRBJ2-1

cdr3_nt: TGTGCCAGCAGCGGGTGGGGACTAGTGAATGAGCAGTTCTTC
cdr3_aa: CASSGWGLVNEQFF
v_call: TRBV9
d_call: TRBD2
clone_size: -
j_call: TRBJ2-1

cdr3_nt: TGTGCCAGCAGCCCACGGACAGGCTACGAGCAGTACTTC
cdr3_aa: CASSPRTGYEQYF
v_call: TRBV11-1
d_call: TRBD1
clone_size: -
j_call: TRBJ2-7

cdr3_nt: TGTGCCAGCTCACCCCTGGGACAGAACACTGAAGCTTTCTTT
cdr3_aa: CASSPLGQNTEAFF
v_call: TRBV18
d_call: -
clone_size: few
j_call: TRBJ1-1

cdr3_nt: TGTGCCAGCAGTTTAGGACAGGCCCCTTCCTACGAGCAGTACTTC
cdr3_aa: CASSLGQAPSYEQYF
v_call: TRBV27
d_call: TRBD1
clone_size: -
j_call: TRBJ2-7

cdr3_nt: TGTGCCAGCAGCTTAAGGGTAGGGGGCCCCACAGATACGCAGTATTTT
cdr3_aa: CASSLRVGGPTDTQYF
v_call: TRBV13
d_call: TRBD1
clone_size: -
j_call: TRBJ2-3

cdr3_nt: TGTGCCAGCAGTTTATCCTCTGGGAGCAATCAGCCCCAGCATTTT
cdr3_aa: CASSLSSGSNQPQHF
v_call: TRBV27
d_call: -
clone_size: -
j_call: TRBJ1-5

cdr3_nt: TGTGCCAGCAGCCCCGCCCCGGGGCTAATCTACGAGCAGTACTTC
cdr3_aa: CASSPAPGLIYEQYF
v_call: TRBV5-4
d_call: -
clone_size: once
j_call: TRBJ2-7

cdr3_nt: TGTGCCTGGAGTGGCCGGAATGAAAAACTGTTTTTT
cdr3_aa: CAWSGRNEKLFF
v_call: TRBV30
d_call: -
clone_size: few
j_call: TRBJ1-4

cdr3_nt: TGTGCCAGCAGCCTGGGACTAGCGGGGGGCCTCTACGAGCAGTACTTC
cdr3_aa: CASSLGLAGGLYEQYF
v_call: TRBV7-2
d_call: TRBD2
clone_size: medium-sized
j_call: TRBJ2-7

cdr3_nt: TGCGCCAGCACCTGGACAGGGAGGCAGCCCCAGCATTTT
cdr3_aa: CASTWTGRQPQHF
v_call: TRBV10-2
d_call: TRBD1
clone_size: -
j_call: TRBJ1-5

cdr3_nt: TGTGCCAGTAGTATAGGGGGCGGACTGATCTATGGCTACACCTTC
cdr3_aa: CASSIGGGLIYGYTF
v_call: TRBV19
d_call: -
clone_size: -
j_call: TRBJ1-2

cdr3_nt: TGTGCCAGCAGCCCGACAGGTCCTGAAGCTTTCTTT
cdr3_aa: CASSPTGPEAFF
v_call: TRBV7-9
d_call: -
clone_size: many
j_call: TRBJ1-1

cdr3_nt: TGTGCCAGCAGCATCCGGGACAGGGACTCACCCCTCCACTTT
cdr3_aa: CASSIRDRDSPLHF
v_call: TRBV14
d_call: TRBD1
clone_size: -
j_call: TRBJ1-6

cdr3_nt: TGTGCCAGCAGCTTACGGGAGCTGTTTTTT
cdr3_aa: CASSLRELFF
v_call: TRBV7-2
d_call: -
clone_size: -
j_call: TRBJ2-2

cdr3_nt: TGTGCCAGTAGTATTAACAAGTACTACAATGAGCAGTTCTTC
cdr3_aa: CASSINKYYNEQFF
v_call: TRBV19
d_call: -
clone_size: -
j_call: TRBJ2-1

cdr3_nt: TGTGCCAGTAGTGCCGGACTAGCGGGGGGGCAGCACGAGCAGTACTTC
cdr3_aa: CASSAGLAGGQHEQYF
v_call: TRBV19
d_call: TRBD2
clone_size: few
j_call: TRBJ2-7

cdr3_nt: TGCGCCAGCAGCTTGGAACCGGGCTTGGGGCACTATGGCTACACCTTC
cdr3_aa: CASSLEPGLGHYGYTF
v_call: TRBV5-1
d_call: -
clone_size: few
j_call: TRBJ1-2

cdr3_nt: TGTGCCAGCAGCTTTGGAGGGGGCGGCACTGAAGCTTTCTTT
cdr3_aa: CASSFGGGGTEAFF
v_call: TRBV7-3
d_call: TRBD1
clone_size: -
j_call: TRBJ1-1